This T cell receptor (beta chain) was profiled in a study of cytomegalovirus exposure and HLA in healthy donors. Study context: Early on, a data release was issued that held some 85 million unique TCRs from HLA-typed donors.

The PCR employed 60 Vbeta primers together with 13 Jbeta primers. Sequencing used immunoSEQ multiplex PCR; TCRdb keeps in-frame clones, though not all of them. The sample has 110,000 or so clones, about 72% seen once. Deletions cut 7 bases from V and 0 bases from J, with 13 bases between. Per the germline V gene, CDR1 is LNHDA and CDR2 is SQIVND (reference sequence). The CDR3 has 15 residues. Sequencing used PBMCs. This sequence originates from a man aged 45 to 65 in good health and CMV-seropositive. The V and J genes are TRBV19 and TRBJ1-5; tentative D call: TRBD1 (5 bases). The CDR3 DNA sequence: TGTGCCAGTATGGGTGGGGCGGTTAGCAATCAGCCCCAGCATTTT. It yields the protein CASMGGAVSNQPQHF.